This T cell receptor beta chain is from a study of Graves' ophthalmopathy and Graves' hyperthyroidism. The authors amplified TCR beta CDR3 regions from RNA transcripts. HTBI-primed RT-PCR formed the first round, and a multiplex PCR formed the second. MiXCR was run by TCRdb on the multiplex PCR reads, yielding one entry per CDR3 protein. The sample lists about 550,000 distinct CDR3 sequences; 39% were seen once. There are a few counts of this clonotype. CDR1 is SGHRS and CDR2 is YFSETQ in the germline V gene. V shed 0 bases and J shed 4 bases, with 10 bases lying between them. The CDR3 has 14 residues. The rearrangement uses TRBV5-1 and TRBJ1-1; D remains unclear. The sequence was obtained from an adult man with Graves' hyperthyroidism. Sequenced: peripheral blood or thyroid tissue (not recorded which). The CDR3 DNA follows: TGCGCCAGCAGCTTGGAAGGTTTTGTCACTGAAGCTTTCTTT. It yields the protein CASSLEGFVTEAFF.